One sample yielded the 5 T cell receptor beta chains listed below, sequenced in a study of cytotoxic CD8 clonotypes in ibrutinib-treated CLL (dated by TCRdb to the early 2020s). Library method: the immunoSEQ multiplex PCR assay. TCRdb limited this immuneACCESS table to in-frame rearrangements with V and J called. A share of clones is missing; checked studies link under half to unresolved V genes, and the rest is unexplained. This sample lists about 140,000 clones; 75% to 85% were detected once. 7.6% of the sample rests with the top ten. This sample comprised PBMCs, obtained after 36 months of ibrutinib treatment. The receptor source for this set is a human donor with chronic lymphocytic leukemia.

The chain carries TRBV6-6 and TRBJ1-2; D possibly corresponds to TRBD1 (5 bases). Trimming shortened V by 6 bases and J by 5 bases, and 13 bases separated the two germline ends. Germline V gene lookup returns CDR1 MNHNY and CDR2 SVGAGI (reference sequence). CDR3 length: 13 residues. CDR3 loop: CASSRDGLYGYTF. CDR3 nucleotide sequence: TGTGCCAGCAGCCGGGACGGCTTGTATGGCTACACCTTC.

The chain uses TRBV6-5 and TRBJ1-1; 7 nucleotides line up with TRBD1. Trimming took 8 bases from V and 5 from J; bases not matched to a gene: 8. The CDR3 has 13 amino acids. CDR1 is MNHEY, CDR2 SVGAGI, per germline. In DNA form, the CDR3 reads TGTGCCAGCGAGGGTATCAGGGGGACTGAAGCTTTCTTT. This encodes CASEGIRGTEAFF.

The CDR3 reads CASPSLGARPGELFF. The CDR3 bases are TGTGCCAGCCCAAGCCTGGGGGCGCGTCCCGGGGAGCTGTTTTTT. The rearrangement uses TRBV18 and TRBJ2-2, with D possibly TRBD1 on 6 matching bases. The V end was cut by 8 bases, the J end by 6 bases, with 19 bases between. The CDR3 spans 15 residues. Germline lookup yields CDR1 KGHSH and CDR2 LQKENI.

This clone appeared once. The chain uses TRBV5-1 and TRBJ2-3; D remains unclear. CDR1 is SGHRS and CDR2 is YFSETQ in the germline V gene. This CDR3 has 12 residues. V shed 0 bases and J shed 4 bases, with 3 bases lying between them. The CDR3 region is CASSLGSDTQYF. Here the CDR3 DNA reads TGCGCCAGCAGCTTGGGTTCAGATACGCAGTATTTT.

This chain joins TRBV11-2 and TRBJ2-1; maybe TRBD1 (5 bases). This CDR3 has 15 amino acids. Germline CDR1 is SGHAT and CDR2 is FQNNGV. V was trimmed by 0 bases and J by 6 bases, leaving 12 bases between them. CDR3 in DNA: TGTGCCAGCAGCTTAGATGGGCAGGGCTTCAATGAGCAGTTCTTC. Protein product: CASSLDGQGFNEQFF.